This T cell receptor beta chain appears in the sequencing data of a study of blood T cell repertoires in COVID-19. The wider study: COVID-19 samples, acute and convalescent, were from the United States, Italy and Spain.

V lost 6 bases and J lost 2; bases outside the gene matches: 12. CDR3 size: 16 residues. Germline lookup yields CDR1 SGDLS and CDR2 YYNGEE. Repertoires were generated with immunoSEQ multiplex PCR, while TCRdb's copy carries only in-frame clones and drops some. The sample lists about 360,000 clones, 88% occurring once. All enrollees were roughly 18 to 100 years old and from approximately 25 US areas. What was sequenced was PBMCs or T cells enriched from blood (not recorded which). V gene TRBV9 combines with J gene TRBJ2-3, with 7 nucleotides matching TRBD2. The receptor's source is a middle-aged woman with acute COVID-19. CDR3 in amino acids: CASTKTPGLNTDTQYF. The CDR3 DNA reads as TGTGCCAGCACCAAGACTCCGGGACTAAACACAGATACGCAGTATTTT.